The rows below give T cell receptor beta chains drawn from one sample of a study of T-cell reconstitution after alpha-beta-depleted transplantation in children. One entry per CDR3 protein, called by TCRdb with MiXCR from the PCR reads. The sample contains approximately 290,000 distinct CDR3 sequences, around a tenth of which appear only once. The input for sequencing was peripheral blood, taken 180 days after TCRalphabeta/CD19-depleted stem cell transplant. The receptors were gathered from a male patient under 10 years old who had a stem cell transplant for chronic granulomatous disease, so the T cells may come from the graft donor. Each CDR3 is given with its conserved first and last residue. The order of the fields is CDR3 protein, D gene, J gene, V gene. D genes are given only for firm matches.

CDR3 protein: CASSSDRGTQYF; D gene: .; J gene: TRBJ2-5; V gene: TRBV7-9
CDR3 protein: CASSKGQGKIHEQFF; D gene: .; J gene: TRBJ2-1; V gene: TRBV21-1
CDR3 protein: CSTTLAGGIGEQFF; D gene: TRBD2; J gene: TRBJ2-1; V gene: TRBV29-1
CDR3 protein: CASSQALSRVVGEQFF; D gene: .; J gene: TRBJ2-1; V gene: TRBV14
CDR3 protein: CSARGTSGGPRITGELFF; D gene: TRBD2; J gene: TRBJ2-2; V gene: TRBV20-1
CDR3 protein: CSAWVGRGVVRQYF; D gene: .; J gene: TRBJ2-7; V gene: TRBV20-1
CDR3 protein: CASSDGQGMKYF; D gene: TRBD1; J gene: TRBJ2-7; V gene: TRBV18
CDR3 protein: CASSLVAGHSNQPQHF; D gene: .; J gene: TRBJ1-5; V gene: TRBV5-1
CDR3 protein: CASSFGTSGNTIYF; D gene: .; J gene: TRBJ1-3; V gene: TRBV12-3/TRBV12-4
CDR3 protein: CASSVFGTESRELFF; D gene: .; J gene: TRBJ2-2; V gene: TRBV9
CDR3 protein: CASSFNAWGLAKGVYEQYF; D gene: .; J gene: TRBJ2-7; V gene: TRBV27
CDR3 protein: CSASSGKSSYEQYF; D gene: .; J gene: TRBJ2-7; V gene: TRBV20-1
CDR3 protein: CSVDLDEQFF; D gene: .; J gene: TRBJ2-1; V gene: TRBV29-1
CDR3 protein: CASSPRQTRNTEAFF; D gene: .; J gene: TRBJ1-1; V gene: TRBV18
CDR3 protein: CASSLTVGPSGNQETQYF; D gene: .; J gene: TRBJ2-5; V gene: TRBV11-2
CDR3 protein: CAIPTGGAESGANVLTF; D gene: TRBD1; J gene: TRBJ2-6; V gene: TRBV12-3/TRBV12-4
CDR3 protein: CASSLGTVYSNQPQHF; D gene: TRBD1; J gene: TRBJ1-5; V gene: TRBV28
CDR3 protein: CATSRIDYNEQFF; D gene: .; J gene: TRBJ2-1; V gene: TRBV15
CDR3 protein: CASRDSGRIYEQYF; D gene: TRBD2; J gene: TRBJ2-7; V gene: TRBV2
CDR3 protein: CSVEKVAGVNEQFF; D gene: TRBD2; J gene: TRBJ2-1; V gene: TRBV29-1
CDR3 protein: CASSPQGGGYSYEQYF; D gene: .; J gene: TRBJ2-7; V gene: TRBV12-3/TRBV12-4
CDR3 protein: CASSPSGSGGTEAFF; D gene: .; J gene: TRBJ1-1; V gene: TRBV6-2/TRBV6-3
CDR3 protein: CASSPGGRSHEQYF; D gene: TRBD2; J gene: TRBJ2-7; V gene: TRBV7-2
CDR3 protein: CASSVLDRALTDTQYF; D gene: TRBD1; J gene: TRBJ2-3; V gene: TRBV18
CDR3 protein: CASSRSGNTQYF; D gene: .; J gene: TRBJ2-3; V gene: TRBV11-2
CDR3 protein: CASSLGGGTGGNEQYF; D gene: .; J gene: TRBJ2-7; V gene: TRBV7-6
CDR3 protein: CASRPRTESPLHF; D gene: .; J gene: TRBJ1-6; V gene: TRBV2
CDR3 protein: CCARALNDRGGGSWEKLFF; D gene: TRBD1; J gene: TRBJ1-4; V gene: TRBV20-1
CDR3 protein: CASSYRASGSYSYNEQFF; D gene: TRBD2; J gene: TRBJ2-1; V gene: TRBV27
CDR3 protein: CASSPAVGELFF; D gene: .; J gene: TRBJ2-2; V gene: TRBV28
CDR3 protein: CSASRDADTQYF; D gene: .; J gene: TRBJ2-3; V gene: TRBV20-1
CDR3 protein: CASSSGTGGRETQYF; D gene: TRBD1; J gene: TRBJ2-5; V gene: TRBV13
CDR3 protein: CASSNGNSPLHF; D gene: .; J gene: TRBJ1-6; V gene: TRBV7-8
CDR3 protein: CASSFGTSSYEQYF; D gene: TRBD2; J gene: TRBJ2-7; V gene: TRBV7-8
CDR3 protein: CASSGVPLNYGYTF; D gene: .; J gene: TRBJ1-2; V gene: TRBV12-3/TRBV12-4
CDR3 protein: CASSLVLAGVDEQFF; D gene: TRBD2; J gene: TRBJ2-1; V gene: TRBV5-5
CDR3 protein: CASSFGQGLTDTQYF; D gene: TRBD1; J gene: TRBJ2-3; V gene: TRBV5-1
CDR3 protein: CASSLYGGSYEQYF; D gene: TRBD2; J gene: TRBJ2-7; V gene: TRBV28
CDR3 protein: CASSGFPGQGLETQYF; D gene: TRBD1; J gene: TRBJ2-5; V gene: TRBV9
CDR3 protein: CASSFQAGWTDTQYF; D gene: .; J gene: TRBJ2-3; V gene: TRBV12-3/TRBV12-4
CDR3 protein: CSVEGGNTIYF; D gene: .; J gene: TRBJ1-3; V gene: TRBV29-1
CDR3 protein: CASSQAGRSSEQYF; D gene: TRBD2; J gene: TRBJ2-7; V gene: TRBV7-6
CDR3 protein: CASSPPLWSNTGELFF; D gene: .; J gene: TRBJ2-2; V gene: TRBV7-8
CDR3 protein: CSVEDNGGYETQYF; D gene: .; J gene: TRBJ2-5; V gene: TRBV29-1
CDR3 protein: CATSRASREPYNEQFF; D gene: .; J gene: TRBJ2-1; V gene: TRBV15
CDR3 protein: CSVVWRQHEQYF; D gene: .; J gene: TRBJ2-7; V gene: TRBV29-1
CDR3 protein: CASRNGADTQYF; D gene: .; J gene: TRBJ2-3; V gene: TRBV6-5
CDR3 protein: CASSDNKARAASIYEQYF; D gene: .; J gene: TRBJ2-7; V gene: TRBV25-1
CDR3 protein: CASSLNPPGQGGGYSQYF; D gene: TRBD1; J gene: TRBJ2-4; V gene: TRBV5-1